This note documents a single TCR beta chain sequence. These data come from a study of technical replicates of blood from a few donors. Only in-frame clones appear in the TCRdb table, and some are missing; sequencing was by immunoSEQ multiplex PCR. The data hold tens of thousands of clones, with under 95% observed a single time. CDR1 is KGHSH, CDR2 LQKENI, per germline. CDR3 size: 16 residues. After removal of 1 base from V and 0 bases from J, the junction contained 5 bases not matched to a gene. V and J are TRBV18 and TRBJ2-7; 8 nucleotides match TRBD1. Sequenced material: T cells isolated from PBMCs. This TCR derives from a human donor in good health. The CDR3 loop reads CASSPLRDRTSYEQYF. Written as DNA, the CDR3 is TGTGCCAGCTCACCACTCCGGGACAGGACCTCCTACGAGCAGTACTTC.